The clone carrying this T cell receptor (beta chain) was seen at least ten times. This entry belongs to a study of T-cell reconstitution after alpha-beta-depleted transplantation in children. TCRbeta library construction was performed incorporating unique molecular identifiers. Using its own MiXCR run on the PCR reads, TCRdb lists one record per CDR3 protein. Among some 200,000 distinct CDR3 sequences listed, approximately 10% were seen once. The length of the CDR3 is 15 residues. The V end was cut by 4 bases, the J end by 0 bases, with 15 bases between. CDR1 is SQVTM, CDR2 ANQGSEA, per germline. The chain couples TRBV29-1 to TRBJ1-2, with D maybe TRBD1 (5 bases). Sequenced here: PBMCs from the stem cell graft donor, sampled from the stem cell graft. This sequence originates from a human donor who donated a stem cell graft to a child with acute lymphoblastic leukemia. Written as DNA, the CDR3 is TGCAGCGTTGGGGGGGAGGGTTCCGCTAACTATGGCTACACCTTC. Translated: CSVGGEGSANYGYTF.